A single sample is the source of the 27 T cell receptor beta chains below, sequenced in a study of long-term antiretroviral therapy in people with HIV. This was the immunoSEQ v3.0 assay at survey level. TCRdb keeps only in-frame clones here, not all; method: immunoSEQ multiplex PCR. The data show about 38,000 clones, 75% to 90% seen once. The source was unsorted PBMCs, collected 1.5 years after starting antiretroviral therapy. These receptors all stem from a man aged 18 to 29 with HIV.

The rearrangement uses TRBV4-3 and TRBJ1-3; unclear D gene. Trimming removed 4 bases at V and 3 bases at J, with 7 bases between. The germline V gene encodes CDR1 LGHNA and CDR2 YSLEER. There are 13 residues in the CDR3. The CDR3 spells CASSPTVGNTIYF. Written as DNA, the CDR3 is TGCGCCAGCAGCCCGACGGTTGGAAACACCATATATTTT.

V and J are TRBV5-1 and TRBJ1-4, with D unclear. CDR1 is SGHRS, CDR2 YFSETQ, per germline. V lost 1 base and J lost 4, with 5 bases in between. The CDR3 runs to 13 residues. The CDR3, as DNA: TGCGCCAGCAGCTTGTCCAGTAATGAAAAACTGTTTTTT. Translation gives CASSLSSNEKLFF. The whole variable domain, filled in from reference TRBV5-1 and TRBJ1-4, reads KAGVTQTPRYLIKTRGQQVTLSCSPISGHRSVSWYQQTPGQGLQFLFEYFSETQRNKGNFPGRFSGRQFSNSRSEMNVSTLELGDSALYLCASSLSSNEKLFFGSGTQLSVL.

V usage is TRBV28 and J usage is TRBJ2-7; 10 positions match TRBD2. Trimming removed 6 bases from V and 5 bases from J; junction bases left unmatched: 7. Germline V gene sequence: CDR1 MDHEN, CDR2 SYDVKM. This CDR3 is built from 14 residues. CDR3 loop: CASSFLAGVNEQYF. The CDR3 DNA reads TGTGCCAGCAGCTTTCTAGCGGGAGTTAACGAGCAGTACTTC.

The chain is built from TRBV19 and TRBJ1-2; maybe TRBD1 (6 bases). Germline V gene lookup returns CDR1 LNHDA and CDR2 SQIVND (reference sequence). Trimming shortened V by 6 bases and J by 5 bases, and 19 bases separated the two germline ends. CDR3 length equals 15 residues. CDR3 nucleotides: TGTGCCAGTAGGTTGAGGGGGGCGCAGGAATATGGCTACACCTTC. It yields the protein CASRLRGAQEYGYTF.

The CDR3 nucleotides read TGTGCCAGCAGCAAAGCGGGAGGGCCATCCTACAATGAGCAGTTCTTC. Its translation: CASSKAGGPSYNEQFF. This sequence joins TRBV21-1 and TRBJ2-1; TRBD2, the table's D call, was not compared with the DNA. TRBV21-1 is classified as a pseudogene. This CDR3 spans 16 amino acids.

This clone was picked up a small number of times. The chain is built from TRBV5-6 and TRBJ1-5; 11 bases agree with TRBD1. The length of the CDR3 is 17 residues. The junction had 8 bases not matched to a gene; V was cut back by 4 bases and J by 2 bases. Germline CDR1 and CDR2: SGHDT and YYEEEE. The CDR3 DNA sequence: TGTGCCAGCAGCGCCGGGACAGGGGGTACAGGCAATCAGCCCCAGCATTTT. Protein sequence: CASSAGTGGTGNQPQHF.

The V gene is TRBV28, the J gene TRBJ1-1; D unclear. The germline V gene encodes CDR1 MDHEN and CDR2 SYDVKM. V dropped 2 bases and J dropped 5 bases, with 9 bases sitting between them. The CDR3 runs 13 residues. The CDR3 sequence: CASSLGVGTEAFF. Here the CDR3 DNA reads TGTGCCAGCAGTTTAGGGGTAGGGACTGAAGCTTTCTTT.

This clone was seen only once. The CDR3, as DNA: TGTGCCAGCAGCACAGGGTTCTACGAGCAGTACTTC. Translating gives CASSTGFYEQYF. The V call is TRBV11-2, the J call TRBJ2-7; the D gene is possibly TRBD1 (6 bases). The germline V gene has CDR1 SGHAT and CDR2 FQNNGV. V lost 5 bases and J 3 bases, leaving 8 bases between the germline ends. The CDR3 extends over 12 amino acids.

The J gene is TRBJ1-2, the V gene TRBV29-1; possible D gene TRBD1, 6 bases. CDR3 length equals 14 residues. Germline loops: CDR1 SQVTM, CDR2 ANQGSEA. Trimming removed 7 bases at V and 6 bases at J, with 21 bases between. Here the CDR3 DNA reads TGCAGCGCCGTAATCTTCTCAGGGGCGAATGGCTACACCTTC. Its protein product is CSAVIFSGANGYTF.

The gene calls are TRBV15 and TRBJ1-3; D unclear. Germline lookup yields CDR1 LNHNV and CDR2 YYDKDF (reference sequence). With 0 bases removed from V and 2 bases from J, the gap between germline ends came to 8 bases. The CDR3 totals 15 residues. The CDR3 region is CATSRDLAAGNTIYF. In nucleotides, the CDR3 is TGTGCCACCAGCAGAGATCTGGCAGCTGGAAACACCATATATTTT. The full variable domain, completed using reference TRBV15 and TRBJ1-3, is DAMVIQNPRYQVTQFGKPVTLSCSQTLNHNVMYWYQQKSSQAPKLLFHYYDKDFNNEADTPDNFQSRRPNTSFCFLDIRSPGLGDTAMYLCATSRDLAAGNTIYFGEGSWLTVV.

This clone has only a few counts. The rearrangement uses TRBV6-5 and TRBJ2-2; maybe TRBD1 (7 bases). The CDR3 loop spans 16 amino acids. The ends were cut back, 2 bases at V and 4 bases at J, with 14 bases in the middle. Germline V lookup: CDR1 MNHEY, CDR2 SVGAGI. The CDR3, as DNA: TGTGCCAGCAGTTACGCGGCAGGGGGACTCACCGGGGAGCTGTTTTTT. Translated, it gives CASSYAAGGLTGELFF.

The genes are TRBV2 and TRBJ2-1; no definite D call. The CDR3 extends over 11 amino acids. Germline V lookup: CDR1 SNHLY, CDR2 FYNNEI. Trimming removed 3 bases from V and 9 bases from J, with 6 bases in between. The CDR3 bases are TGTGCCAGCAGTGAGGGCGGTGAGCAGTTCTTC. It codes for CASSEGGEQFF.

Written as DNA, the CDR3 is TGTGCCAGCAGTCAAGCGGGAGGCTCCTACAATGAGCAGTTCTTC. This translates into CASSQAGGSYNEQFF. The J gene is TRBJ2-1, the V gene TRBV6-6, with TRBD2 matching 9 bases. The junction had 2 bases not matched to a gene; V was cut back by 5 bases and J by 0 bases. This CDR3 spans 15 amino acids. CDR1 is MNHNY and CDR2 is SVGAGI in the germline V gene (reference sequence).

The chain joins TRBV13 to TRBJ2-3; D is uncertain. The CDR3 is made up of 16 amino acids. CDR1 is PRHDT and CDR2 is FYEKMQ in the germline V gene (reference sequence). The germline V and J ends were trimmed by 0 bases and 2 bases, with 12 bases remaining between them. In DNA form, the CDR3 reads TGTGCCAGCAGCTTAGGCGGTAGAGCCAACACAGATACGCAGTATTTT. This encodes CASSLGGRANTDTQYF.

This chain connects TRBV30 to TRBJ1-2; 11 nucleotides match TRBD1. There are 11 residues in the CDR3. J lost 9 bases, V lost 5 bases, and 2 bases had no gene match. Per the germline V gene, CDR1 is GTSNPN and CDR2 is SVGIG (reference sequence). The CDR3 bases are TGTGCCTGGGGACAGGGGGCAAGCTACACCTTC. Translated, it gives CAWGQGASYTF.

The chain combines TRBV19 with TRBJ2-1, with 9 bases fitting TRBD1. This CDR3 has 16 residues. The V gene's germline CDR1 is LNHDA and CDR2 SQIVND (reference sequence). V shed 4 bases, J shed 5 bases, and the junction held 9 bases outside the gene matches. The DNA for the CDR3 is TGTGCCAGTAGTAGGGGGGGGACAGGGAATGACAATGAGCAGTTCTTC. Its protein product is CASSRGGTGNDNEQFF. Using reference TRBV19 and TRBJ2-1 for the parts outside the CDR3, the full variable domain is DGGITQSPKYLFRKEGQNVTLSCEQNLNHDAMYWYRQDPGQGLRLIYYSQIVNDFQKGDIAEGYSVSREKKESFPLTVTSAQKNPTAFYLCASSRGGTGNDNEQFFGPGTRLTVL.

The V and J genes are TRBV7-9 and TRBJ2-2; 8 bases are shared with TRBD1. This CDR3 has 17 amino acids. V shed 5 bases and J 0 bases; nucleotides not matched to a gene: 8. Per the germline V gene, CDR1 is SEHNR and CDR2 is FQNEAQ (reference sequence). The CDR3 protein is CASSRIRTGSNTGELFF. The CDR3 DNA is TGTGCCAGCAGCCGGATTAGGACAGGGTCGAACACCGGGGAGCTGTTTTTT. The whole variable domain, remainder taken from reference TRBV7-9 and TRBJ2-2, is DTGVSQNPRHKITKRGQNVTFRCDPISEHNRLYWYRQTLGQGPEFLTYFQNEAQLEKSRLLSDRFSAERPKGSFSTLEIQRTEQGDSAMYLCASSRIRTGSNTGELFFGEGSRLTVL.

The rearrangement joins TRBV14 to TRBJ2-1; 7 nucleotides agree with TRBD2. Germline trimming cut 0 bases from V and 2 bases from J; bases unmatched to any gene: 4. The CDR3 has 16 residues. Germline CDR1 and CDR2: SGHDN and FVKESK. The CDR3 DNA reads as TGTGCCAGCAGCCAAGATGGCGGGAGCCCCTACAATGAGCAGTTCTTC. Encoded protein: CASSQDGGSPYNEQFF.

This clone was seen just once. V and J are TRBV15 and TRBJ1-4; 7 bases match TRBD1. Germline V CDR1 and CDR2: LNHNV, YYDKDF (reference sequence). This CDR3 has 19 residues. Losses at the gene ends were 1 base for V and 5 bases for J; bases not matched to a gene: 16. CDR3 protein: CATSRGSGDRNFLNEKLFF. The CDR3 DNA follows: TGTGCCACCAGCAGAGGGAGTGGGGACAGAAATTTTTTGAATGAAAAACTGTTTTTT.

The gene calls are TRBV5-1 and TRBJ2-3; the D gene is possibly TRBD1 (5 bases). The CDR3 extends over 15 amino acids. The germline gives CDR1 SGHRS, CDR2 YFSETQ. V was clipped by 0 bases and J by 3 bases, with 11 bases between them. CDR3 loop: CASSLGPGSTDTQYF. CDR3 nucleotides: TGCGCCAGCAGCTTGGGTCCAGGGTCAACAGATACGCAGTATTTT.

V usage is TRBV28 and J usage is TRBJ1-5; D not resolved. Germline CDR1 and CDR2: MDHEN and SYDVKM. With 5 bases removed from V and 1 base from J, the gap between germline ends came to 21 bases. CDR3 size: 18 residues. Written as DNA, the CDR3 is TGTGCCAGCAGTCGCATCTTGACTCCGGAACAGAGCAATCAGCCCCAGCATTTT. It encodes CASSRILTPEQSNQPQHF. Drawing the rest from reference TRBV28 and TRBJ1-5, the complete variable domain is DVKVTQSSRYLVKRTGEKVFLECVQDMDHENMFWYRQDPGLGLRLIYFSYDVKMKEKGDIPEGYSVSREKKERFSLILESASTNQTSMYLCASSRILTPEQSNQPQHFGDGTRLSIL.

This clone came up a few times. J is TRBJ1-5 and V is TRBV7-2; no clear D gene. CDR1 is SGHTA, CDR2 FQGNSA, per germline. Trimming shortened V by 4 bases and J by 4 bases, and 5 bases separated the two germline ends. The CDR3 consists of 12 residues. In nucleotides, the CDR3 is TGTGCCAGCAGCTCCGCTAATCAGCCCCAGCATTTT. It translates to CASSSANQPQHF.

This sequence joins TRBV27 and TRBJ2-1; D ambiguous. The CDR3 loop spans 11 amino acids. Germline CDR1 is MNHEY and CDR2 is SMNVEV (reference sequence). Trimming removed 4 bases at V and 8 bases at J, with 6 bases between. This chain's CDR3 is CASSSRDEQFF. The CDR3 bases are TGTGCCAGCAGTTCTCGGGATGAGCAGTTCTTC.

The sample holds one count of this clone. The gene calls are TRBV7-2 and TRBJ1-5; no clear D gene. Looked up from germline, CDR1 is SGHTA and CDR2 is FQGNSA. V lost 5 bases to trimming and J lost 9 bases, with 17 bases between them. The CDR3 covers 14 residues. In DNA, the CDR3 is TGTGCCAGCAGCCCAGGACGGCCGGTTCGGCCCCAGCATTTT. Its translation: CASSPGRPVRPQHF. The full variable domain, its missing parts supplied by reference TRBV7-2 and TRBJ1-5, is GAGVSQSPSNKVTEKGKDVELRCDPISGHTALYWYRQSLGQGLEFLIYFQGNSAPDKSGLPSDRFSAERTGGSVSTLTIQRTQQEDSAVYLCASSPGRPVRPQHFGDGTRLSIL.

The chain carries TRBV7-9 and TRBJ2-3, with D possibly matching TRBD1 (6 bases). V was clipped by 5 bases and J by 3 bases, with 15 bases between them. Germline CDR1 and CDR2: SEHNR and FQNEAQ (reference sequence). The CDR3 length is 15 residues. CDR3 region: CASSVQGRRTDTQYF. The DNA of the CDR3 is TGTGCCAGCAGCGTACAGGGCCGGAGGACAGATACGCAGTATTTT.

The chain uses TRBV28 and TRBJ1-4; D remains ambiguous. V was clipped by 1 base and J by 0 bases, with 12 bases between them. CDR3 size: 17 residues. CDR1 and CDR2 (germline): MDHEN, SYDVKM. The CDR3 sequence is CASSLLGPGATNEKLFF. For the CDR3, the DNA is TGTGCCAGCAGTTTATTGGGTCCCGGCGCAACTAATGAAAAACTGTTTTTT.

This CDR3 reads CASSYVQTGAAEQYF. CDR3 coding DNA: TGTGCCAGCAGTTACGTCCAGACCGGGGCTGCCGAGCAGTACTTC. V and J are TRBV6-5 and TRBJ2-7; D tentatively reads TRBD1 or TRBD2 (5 bases each). The CDR3 totals 15 residues. The ends were cut back, 2 bases at V and 6 bases at J, with 17 bases in the middle. Per germline, CDR1 MNHEY and CDR2 SVGAGI.